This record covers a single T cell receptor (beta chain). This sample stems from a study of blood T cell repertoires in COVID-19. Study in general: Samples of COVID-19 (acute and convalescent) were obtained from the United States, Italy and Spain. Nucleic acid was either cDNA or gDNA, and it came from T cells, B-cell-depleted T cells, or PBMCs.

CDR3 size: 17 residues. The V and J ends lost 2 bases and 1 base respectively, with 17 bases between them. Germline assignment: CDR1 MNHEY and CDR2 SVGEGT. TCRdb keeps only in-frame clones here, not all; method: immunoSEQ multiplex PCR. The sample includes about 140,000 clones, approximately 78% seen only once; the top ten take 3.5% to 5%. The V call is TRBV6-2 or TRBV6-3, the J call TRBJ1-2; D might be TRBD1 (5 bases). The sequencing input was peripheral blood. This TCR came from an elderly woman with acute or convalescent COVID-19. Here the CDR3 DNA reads TGTGCCAGCAGTTACACTCCGCCAACAGGATTTAACTATGGCTACACCTTC. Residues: CASSYTPPTGFNYGYTF.